Sequencing of this T cell receptor beta chain was carried out in a study of early T cells in non-severe SARS-CoV-2 infection. The overall study: Sequencing input comprised bulk RNA from unsorted whole blood; chain pairing was not available. Broader study findings: Clonotype matching in VDJdb favored anti-spike CD8 responses and did not capture private and CD4 specificities.

Unique molecular identifier tags were affixed to discrete cDNA molecules. TCRdb ran MiXCR on the 5' RACE reads and lists one entry per CDR3 protein. This sample yields under 100,000 distinct CDR3 sequences, of which about 10% are seen a single time; approximately 5% belongs to the top ten. A remark on this clonotype: Antigen: not known. A single base separates this from a much larger clone, so it may be a read error.

The CDR3 is 16 residues long. Trimming took 6 bases from V and 4 from J, leaving 21 bases between them. Germline values: CDR1 MNHEY, CDR2 SVGAGI. The chain combines TRBV6-5 with TRBJ1-2; no definite D call. Sequencing used whole blood. The clonotype was recovered from an adult who was a healthcare worker with PCR-confirmed SARS-CoV-2 infection or an uninfected control (not recorded which). The CDR3 region is CASSPSIGPILYGYTF. The CDR3 bases are TGTGCCAGCAGCCCATCGATAGGGCCTATTCTCTATGGCTACACCTTC.